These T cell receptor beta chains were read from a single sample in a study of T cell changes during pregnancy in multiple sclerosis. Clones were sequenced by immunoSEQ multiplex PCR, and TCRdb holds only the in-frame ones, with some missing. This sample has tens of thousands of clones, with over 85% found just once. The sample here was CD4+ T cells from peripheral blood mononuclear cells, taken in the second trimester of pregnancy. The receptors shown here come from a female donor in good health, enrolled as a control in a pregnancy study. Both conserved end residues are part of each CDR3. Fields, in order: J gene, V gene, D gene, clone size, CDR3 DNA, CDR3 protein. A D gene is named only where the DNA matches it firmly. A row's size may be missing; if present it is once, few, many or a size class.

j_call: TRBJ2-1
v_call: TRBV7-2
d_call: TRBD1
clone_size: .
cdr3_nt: TGTGCCAGCAGCTTAGCGGGACAGGGATTCAATGAGCAGTTCTTC
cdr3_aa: CASSLAGQGFNEQFF

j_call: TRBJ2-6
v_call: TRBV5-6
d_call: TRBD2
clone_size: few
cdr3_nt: TGTGCCAGCAGCTTGAAGGGGAGGGAGTCTGGGGCCAACGTCCTGACTTTC
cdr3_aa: CASSLKGRESGANVLTF

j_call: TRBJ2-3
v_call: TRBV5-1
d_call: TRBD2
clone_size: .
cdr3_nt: TGCGCCAGCAGCGTCTTAGCGGGGGGGTTCACAGATACGCAGTATTTT
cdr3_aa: CASSVLAGGFTDTQYF

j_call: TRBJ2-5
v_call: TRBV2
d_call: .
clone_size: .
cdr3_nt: TGTGCCAGCAGGCCCATCGGGACCCAGTACTTC
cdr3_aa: CASRPIGTQYF

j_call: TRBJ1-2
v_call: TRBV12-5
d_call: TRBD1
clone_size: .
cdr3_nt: TGTGCTAGTGGGTCAGGGGGGCAAGACTATGGCTACACCTTC
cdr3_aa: CASGSGGQDYGYTF

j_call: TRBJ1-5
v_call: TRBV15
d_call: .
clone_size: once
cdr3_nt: TGCGCCACCAGCAGAGAGCACAGGGTGGGTCAGCCCCAGCATTTT
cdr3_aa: CATSREHRVGQPQHF

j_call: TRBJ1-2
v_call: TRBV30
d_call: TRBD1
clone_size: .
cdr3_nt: TGTGCCTGGACCCGGGACAGGCGAAACTATGGCTACACCTTC
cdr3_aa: CAWTRDRRNYGYTF

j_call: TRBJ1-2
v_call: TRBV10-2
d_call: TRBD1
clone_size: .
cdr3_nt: TGCGCCAGCACAGGGGGATATGGCTACACCTTC
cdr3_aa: CASTGGYGYTF

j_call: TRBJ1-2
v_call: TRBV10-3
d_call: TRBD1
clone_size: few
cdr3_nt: TGTGCCATCTGGGGGACAGGGCCCTATGGCTACACCTTC
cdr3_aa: CAIWGTGPYGYTF

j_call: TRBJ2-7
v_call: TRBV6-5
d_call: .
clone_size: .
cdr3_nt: TGTGCCAGCAGTTACATTGGCAGGAAGTCCTACGAGCAGTACTTC
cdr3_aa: CASSYIGRKSYEQYF

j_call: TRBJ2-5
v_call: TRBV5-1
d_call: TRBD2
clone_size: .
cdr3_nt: TGCGCCAGCAGCTTGGCTAGCGGGAGAAGCAGAGAGACCCAGTACTTC
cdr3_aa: CASSLASGRSRETQYF

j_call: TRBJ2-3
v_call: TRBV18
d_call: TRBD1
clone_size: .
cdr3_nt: TGTGCCAGCTCATCGCAGGGGGCCCCTCAGCCCCAGTATTTT
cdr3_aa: CASSSQGAPQPQYF

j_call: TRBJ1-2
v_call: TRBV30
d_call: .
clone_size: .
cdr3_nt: TGTGCCTGGAGTCCCGGGGGTGGCTACACCTTC
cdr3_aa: CAWSPGGGYTF

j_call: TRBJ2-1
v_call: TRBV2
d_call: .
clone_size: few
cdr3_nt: TGTGCCAGCAGTGCGCAGGCCTACTCCTACAATGAGCAGTTCTTC
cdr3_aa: CASSAQAYSYNEQFF

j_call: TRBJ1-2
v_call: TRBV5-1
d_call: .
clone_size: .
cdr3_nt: TGCGCCAGCAGCTTGGCCGGGGGGAAGGGCTACACCTTC
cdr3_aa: CASSLAGGKGYTF

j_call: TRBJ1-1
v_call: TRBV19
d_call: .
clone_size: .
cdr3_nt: TGTGCCAGTAGTATCGATGGGGGGACTGAAGCTTTCTTT
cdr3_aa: CASSIDGGTEAFF

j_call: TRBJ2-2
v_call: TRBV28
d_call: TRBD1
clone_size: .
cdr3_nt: TGTGCCAGCAGTTGGACAGGGAAGAACACCGGGGAGCTGTTTTTT
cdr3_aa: CASSWTGKNTGELFF

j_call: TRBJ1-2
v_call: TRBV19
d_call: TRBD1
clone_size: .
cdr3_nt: TGTGCCAGTCAGACAGGGGAACTATGGGGCTACACCTTC
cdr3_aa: CASQTGELWGYTF

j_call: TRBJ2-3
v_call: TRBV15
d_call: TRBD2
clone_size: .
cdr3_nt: TGTGCCACCAGCAGAGAGGGGACTACCAGCACAGATACGCAGTATTTT
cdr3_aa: CATSREGTTSTDTQYF

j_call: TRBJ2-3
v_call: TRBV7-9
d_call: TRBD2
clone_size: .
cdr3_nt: TGTGCCAGCAGCTTTCCCCCGGGGGGGGGCTCAGATACGCAGTATTTT
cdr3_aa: CASSFPPGGGSDTQYF

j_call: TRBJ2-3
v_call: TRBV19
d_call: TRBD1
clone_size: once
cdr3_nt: TGTGCCAGTAGTATAACAGGGGGATCGTCCACTACGCAGTATTTT
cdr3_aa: CASSITGGSSTTQYF

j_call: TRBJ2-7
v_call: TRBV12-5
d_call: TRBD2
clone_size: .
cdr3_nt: TGTGCTAGTACTAGCGGGATGGCCGAGCAGTACTTC
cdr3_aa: CASTSGMAEQYF

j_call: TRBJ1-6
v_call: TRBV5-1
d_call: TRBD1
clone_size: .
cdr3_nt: TGCGCCAGCAGCTTGGGGGACAGTGGGTCACCCCTCCACTTT
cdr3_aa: CASSLGDSGSPLHF

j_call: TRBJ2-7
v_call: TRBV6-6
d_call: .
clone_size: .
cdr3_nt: TGTGCCAGCAGTCCAGGGACATCTTTCTACGAGCAGTACTTC
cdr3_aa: CASSPGTSFYEQYF

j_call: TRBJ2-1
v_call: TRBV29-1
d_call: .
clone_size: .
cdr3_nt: TGCAGCGTTGTGGGAGGGGGACACCGAATCTCCTCCTACAATGAGCAGTTCTTC
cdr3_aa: CSVVGGGHRISSYNEQFF

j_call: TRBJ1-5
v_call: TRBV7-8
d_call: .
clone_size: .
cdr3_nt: TGTGCCAGCAGCCCAGTGGCGAGGTTTAGCAATCAGCCCCAGCATTTT
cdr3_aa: CASSPVARFSNQPQHF

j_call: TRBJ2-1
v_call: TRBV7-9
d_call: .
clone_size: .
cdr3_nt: TGTGCCAGCAGCCTCCTTTACAATGAGCAGTTCTTC
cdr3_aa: CASSLLYNEQFF

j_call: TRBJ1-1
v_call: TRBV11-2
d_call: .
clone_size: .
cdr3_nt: TGTGCCTGCCGGGAGAACACTGAAGCTTTCTTT
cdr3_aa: CACRENTEAFF

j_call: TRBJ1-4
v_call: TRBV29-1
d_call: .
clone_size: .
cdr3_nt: TGCAGCGCCCGAACAGGGTTCTCGGGTAATGAAAAACTGTTTTTT
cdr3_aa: CSARTGFSGNEKLFF

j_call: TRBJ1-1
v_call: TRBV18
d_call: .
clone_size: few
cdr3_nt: TGTGCCAGCTCACCACTTCCACAGGGTGTGAACACTGAAGCTTTCTTT
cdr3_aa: CASSPLPQGVNTEAFF

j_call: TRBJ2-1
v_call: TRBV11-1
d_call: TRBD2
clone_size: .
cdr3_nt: TGTGCCAGCAGCTTAGATCCGGGAGGACCGGGGTTCTTC
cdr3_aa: CASSLDPGGPGFF

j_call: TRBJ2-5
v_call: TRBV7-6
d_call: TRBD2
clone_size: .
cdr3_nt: TGTGCCAGCAGCGGACTAGCGGCGGGTCAAGAGACCCAGTACTTC
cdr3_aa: CASSGLAAGQETQYF

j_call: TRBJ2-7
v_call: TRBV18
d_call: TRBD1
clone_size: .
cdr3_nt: TGTGCCAGCTCCCTCCTCCCCACCGGGACAGGGGTCCCCGAGCAGTACTTC
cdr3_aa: CASSLLPTGTGVPEQYF

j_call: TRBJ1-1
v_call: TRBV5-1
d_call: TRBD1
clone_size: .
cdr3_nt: TGCGCCAGCAGCTTGGGGCAGGGGGTAACTGAAGCTTTCTTT
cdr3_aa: CASSLGQGVTEAFF

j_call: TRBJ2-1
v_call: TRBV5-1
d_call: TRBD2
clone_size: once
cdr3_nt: TGCGCCAGCAGCTCAGAGCGGGGGGGCGTTGTTGAGCAGTTCTTC
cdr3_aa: CASSSERGGVVEQFF

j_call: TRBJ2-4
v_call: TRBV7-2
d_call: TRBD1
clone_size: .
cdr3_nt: TGTGCCAGCAGCTTAGCACAGGGACAGACCTACAAAAACATTCAGTACTTC
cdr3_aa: CASSLAQGQTYKNIQYF

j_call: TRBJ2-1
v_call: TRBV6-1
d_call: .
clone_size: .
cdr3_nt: TGTGCCAGCAGTGAACCCCGGAGCTCCTACAATGAGCAGTTCTTC
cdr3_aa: CASSEPRSSYNEQFF

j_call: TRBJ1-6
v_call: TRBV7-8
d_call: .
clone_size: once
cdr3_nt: TGTGCCAGCAGCTTAGAACTAGGAAATTCACCCCTCCACTTT
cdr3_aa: CASSLELGNSPLHF

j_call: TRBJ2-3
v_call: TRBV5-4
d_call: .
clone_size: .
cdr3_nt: TGTGCCAGCAGCTTGTACGCAGGGGCCAGCACAGATACGCAGTATTTT
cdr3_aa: CASSLYAGASTDTQYF

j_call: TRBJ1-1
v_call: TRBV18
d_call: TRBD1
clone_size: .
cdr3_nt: TGTGCCAGCTCACCAGGGCTTAGGGCAGGGGGCGCAAGCACTGAAGCTTTCTTT
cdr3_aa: CASSPGLRAGGASTEAFF

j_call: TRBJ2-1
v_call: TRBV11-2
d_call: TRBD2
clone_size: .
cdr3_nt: TGTGCCAGCAGCTTTCCCGCTAGCGGGAGAAACAATGAGCAGTTCTTC
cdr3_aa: CASSFPASGRNNEQFF